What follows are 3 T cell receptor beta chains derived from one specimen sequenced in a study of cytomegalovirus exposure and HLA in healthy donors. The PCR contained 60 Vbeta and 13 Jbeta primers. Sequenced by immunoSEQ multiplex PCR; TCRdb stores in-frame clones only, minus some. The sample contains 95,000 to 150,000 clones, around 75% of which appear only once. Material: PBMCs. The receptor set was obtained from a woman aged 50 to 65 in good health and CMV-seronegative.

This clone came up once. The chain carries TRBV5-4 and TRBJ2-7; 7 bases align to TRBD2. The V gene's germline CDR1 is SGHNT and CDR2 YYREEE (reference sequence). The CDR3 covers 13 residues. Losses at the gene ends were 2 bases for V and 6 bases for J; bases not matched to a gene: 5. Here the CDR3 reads CASSFAGAGEQYF. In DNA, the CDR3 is TGTGCCAGCAGCTTTGCGGGAGCAGGCGAGCAGTACTTC.

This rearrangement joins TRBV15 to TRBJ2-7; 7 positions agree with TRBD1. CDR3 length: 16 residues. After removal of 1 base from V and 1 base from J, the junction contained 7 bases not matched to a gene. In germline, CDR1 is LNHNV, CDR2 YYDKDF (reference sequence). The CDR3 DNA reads TGTGCCACCAGCAGAGGGGGGACAGAGAGTTCCTACGAGCAGTACTTC. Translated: CATSRGGTESSYEQYF.

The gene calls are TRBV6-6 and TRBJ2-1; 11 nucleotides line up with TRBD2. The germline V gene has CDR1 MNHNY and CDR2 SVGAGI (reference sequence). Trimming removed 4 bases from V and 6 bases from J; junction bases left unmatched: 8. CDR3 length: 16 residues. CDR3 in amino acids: CASSSPTSGALNEQFF. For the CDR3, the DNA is TGTGCCAGCAGTTCCCCGACTAGCGGGGCCCTCAATGAGCAGTTCTTC.